This T cell receptor beta chain originates from a study of blood T cell repertoires in COVID-19. Some clones are missing from TCRdb's copy, which holds only in-frame ones; the method was immunoSEQ multiplex PCR. The table records some 450,000 clones, around 90% of them present only once. The CDR3 runs 13 residues. Germline CDR1 SNHLY, CDR2 FYNNEI. V dropped 5 bases and J dropped 7 bases, with 14 bases sitting between them. Sequences were obtained from peripheral blood. The receptor comes from a young man with COVID-19, enrolled during active disease. The chain uses TRBV2 and TRBJ1-2, with D maybe TRBD1 (5 bases). CDR3 residues: CASSLKAGLGYTF. Here the CDR3 DNA reads TGTGCCAGCAGTCTTAAGGCAGGGCTTGGCTACACCTTC.